The 10 T cell receptor beta chains listed next were all sequenced from one sample in a study of T-cell memory formation after mild COVID-19. TCRdb used MiXCR to reprocess the 5' RACE reads, holding one entry per CDR3 protein. The sample includes about 430,000 distinct CDR3 sequences, approximately 24% of them seen just once. Sequencing was done on a sample of PBMCs or a T cell subset sorted from them (not recorded which). These receptors were obtained from an adult woman who had mild COVID-19 (a few samples of this study predate the infection). Cell type and time point are not known.

V gene TRBV4-1 combines with J gene TRBJ2-2; D is perhaps TRBD2 (6 bases). The CDR3 totals 14 residues. The V gene's germline CDR1 is MGHRA and CDR2 YSYEKL. The V end lost 6 bases, the J end lost 5 bases, and 13 bases lay between the germline ends. CDR3 nucleotide sequence: TGCGCCAGCAGAGAACTCGCGGGGACCGGGGAGCTGTTTTTT. Amino acids: CASRELAGTGELFF.

This clonotype appeared a few times. The V call is TRBV7-9, the J call TRBJ2-7; D remains unclear. Germline V gene sequence: CDR1 SEHNR, CDR2 FQNEAQ (reference sequence). Trimming removed 7 bases at V and 3 bases at J, with 19 bases between. The CDR3 is 15 amino acids. CDR3 sequence: CASNHASENDYEQYF. As DNA, the CDR3 is TGTGCCAGCAACCATGCGTCTGAGAACGACTACGAGCAGTACTTC.

CDR3 loop: CASSVGPGNTEAFF. As DNA, the CDR3 is TGTGCCAGCAGTGTGGGACCGGGGAACACTGAAGCTTTCTTT. This chain joins TRBV2 and TRBJ1-1; D perhaps matches TRBD1 (5 bases). Germline V gene sequence: CDR1 SNHLY, CDR2 FYNNEI. Deletions cut 4 bases from V and 1 base from J, with 10 bases between. The CDR3 is 14 residues long.

This chain uses TRBV18 with TRBJ2-7; 9 bases align to TRBD1. Germline V gene lookup returns CDR1 KGHSH and CDR2 LQKENI. V lost 6 bases, J lost 2 bases, and 8 bases stayed unmatched. This CDR3 is 15 amino acids long. CDR3 coding DNA: TGTGCCAGCTCTCCCACCGGGGACAGGGCCTACGAGCAGTACTTC. This codes for CASSPTGDRAYEQYF.

The V call is TRBV7-2, the J call TRBJ2-2; D ambiguous. The CDR3 extends over 12 amino acids. V was clipped by 3 bases and J by 7 bases, with 6 bases between them. Germline values: CDR1 SGHTA, CDR2 FQGNSA. CDR3 DNA sequence: TGTGCCAGCAGCTTTTACGTCGGGGAGCTGTTTTTT. This encodes CASSFYVGELFF.

V usage is TRBV20-1 and J usage is TRBJ1-5; 10 bases are shared with TRBD1. The junction had 16 bases not matched to a gene; V was cut back by 5 bases and J by 6 bases. CDR3 size: 17 residues. From germline, CDR1 is DFQATT and CDR2 SNEGSKA (reference sequence). The CDR3 region is CSAPINPGTGDGQPQHF. In nucleotides, the CDR3 is TGCAGTGCTCCGATAAACCCCGGGACAGGGGATGGTCAGCCCCAGCATTTT.

This clonotype was seen only once. The chain has TRBV12-3 or TRBV12-4 and TRBJ1-2; D is undetermined. The V end was cut by 3 bases, the J end by 1 base, with 6 bases between. The CDR3 is made up of 13 amino acids. In DNA form, the CDR3 reads TGTGCCAGCAGTTTCAACATTAACTATGGCTACACCTTC. Encoded protein: CASSFNINYGYTF.

This clonotype was recorded a few times. The rearrangement links TRBV27 to TRBJ2-5, with D perhaps matching TRBD2 (7 bases). Between the trimmed V and J ends, which lost 4 bases and 5 bases, there was a span of 14 bases. Looked up from germline, CDR1 is MNHEY and CDR2 is SMNVEV (reference sequence). This CDR3 region has 14 residues. The DNA of the CDR3 is TGTGCCAGCAGTTCAGGGGAGGGGATGGAGACCCAGTACTTC. It is translated as CASSSGEGMETQYF.

This clonotype was counted a few times. The chain links TRBV21-1 to TRBJ1-6; TRBD1 reflects the table's D call only, with no check against the DNA. TRBV21-1 is labeled a pseudogene. The CDR3 extends over 15 amino acids. In DNA, the CDR3 is TGTGCCAGCAGCTCTCCCCGGGACAAGAATTCACCCCTCCACTTT. Translating it yields CASSSPRDKNSPLHF.

This clonotype has at least ten counts. The rearrangement links TRBV7-3 to TRBJ2-1, with 9 bases fitting TRBD1. J lost 6 bases, V lost 5 bases, and 11 bases had no gene match. The CDR3 loop spans 16 amino acids. CDR1 and CDR2 from the germline V gene are SGHTA and FQGTGA. The CDR3 protein is CASSLMTGTGFNEQFF. As DNA, the CDR3 is TGTGCCAGCAGCCTCATGACCGGGACAGGGTTCAATGAGCAGTTCTTC.